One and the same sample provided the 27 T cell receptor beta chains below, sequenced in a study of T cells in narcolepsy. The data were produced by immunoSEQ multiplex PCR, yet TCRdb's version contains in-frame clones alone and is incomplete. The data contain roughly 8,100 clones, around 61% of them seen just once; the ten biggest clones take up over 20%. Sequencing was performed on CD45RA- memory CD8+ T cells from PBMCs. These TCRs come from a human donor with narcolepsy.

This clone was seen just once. CDR3 nucleotide sequence: TGTGCCAGCAGCGGAGGACTAGCGGACCAAGAGACCCAGTACTTC. Translation gives CASSGGLADQETQYF. The chain joins TRBV5-4 to TRBJ2-5; 10 bases line up with TRBD2. CDR3 length equals 15 residues. J lost 0 bases, V lost 4 bases, and 3 bases had no gene match. Germline V gene data show CDR1 as SGHNT and CDR2 as YYREEE (reference sequence).

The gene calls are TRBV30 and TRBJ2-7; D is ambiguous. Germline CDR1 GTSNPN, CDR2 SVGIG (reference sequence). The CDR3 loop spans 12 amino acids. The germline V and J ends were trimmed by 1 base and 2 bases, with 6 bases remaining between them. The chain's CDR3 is CAWSGPAYEQYF. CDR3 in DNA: TGTGCCTGGAGTGGACCGGCCTACGAGCAGTACTTC.

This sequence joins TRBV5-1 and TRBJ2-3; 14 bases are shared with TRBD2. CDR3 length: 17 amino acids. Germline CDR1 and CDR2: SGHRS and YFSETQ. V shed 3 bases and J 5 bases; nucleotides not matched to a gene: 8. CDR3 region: CASSSTSGGAVGDTQYF. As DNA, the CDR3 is TGCGCCAGCAGCTCGACTAGCGGGGGGGCCGTAGGAGATACGCAGTATTTT.

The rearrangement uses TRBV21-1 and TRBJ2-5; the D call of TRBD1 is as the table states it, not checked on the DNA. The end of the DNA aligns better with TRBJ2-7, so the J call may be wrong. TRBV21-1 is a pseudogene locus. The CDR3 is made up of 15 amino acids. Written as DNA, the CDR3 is TGTGCCAGCAGCCGTACCGGGACAGGGGCCCACGAGCAGTACTTC. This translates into CASSRTGTGAHEQYF.

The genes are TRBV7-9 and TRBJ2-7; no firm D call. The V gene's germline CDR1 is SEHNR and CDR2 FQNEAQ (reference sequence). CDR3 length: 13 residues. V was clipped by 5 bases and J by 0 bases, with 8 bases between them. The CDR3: CASSPLGSYEQYF. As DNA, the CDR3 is TGTGCCAGCAGCCCTTTGGGCTCCTACGAGCAGTACTTC. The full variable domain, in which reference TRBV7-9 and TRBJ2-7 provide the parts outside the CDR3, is DTGVSQNPRHKITKRGQNVTFRCDPISEHNRLYWYRQTLGQGPEFLTYFQNEAQLEKSRLLSDRFSAERPKGSFSTLEIQRTEQGDSAMYLCASSPLGSYEQYFGPGTRLTVT.

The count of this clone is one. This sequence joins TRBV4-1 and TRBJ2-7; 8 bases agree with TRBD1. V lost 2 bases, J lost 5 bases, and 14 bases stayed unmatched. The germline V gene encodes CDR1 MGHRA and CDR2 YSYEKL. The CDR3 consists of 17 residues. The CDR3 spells CASSQPGWTGRHHEQYF. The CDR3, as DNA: TGCGCCAGCAGCCAACCCGGTTGGACAGGGAGACACCACGAGCAGTACTTC.

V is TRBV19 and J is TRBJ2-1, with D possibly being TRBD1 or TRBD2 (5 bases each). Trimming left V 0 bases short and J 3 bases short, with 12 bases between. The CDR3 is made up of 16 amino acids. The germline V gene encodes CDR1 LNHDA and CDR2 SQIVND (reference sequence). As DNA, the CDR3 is TGTGCCAGTAGTATAGACGGGGCCATAAACTACAATGAGCAGTTCTTC. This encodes CASSIDGAINYNEQFF.

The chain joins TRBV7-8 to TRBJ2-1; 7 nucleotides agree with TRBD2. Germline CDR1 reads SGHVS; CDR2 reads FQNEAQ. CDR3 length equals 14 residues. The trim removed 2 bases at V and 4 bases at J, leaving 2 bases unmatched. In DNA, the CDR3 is TGTGCCAGCAGCTTACGGGGGGTTTACAATGAGCAGTTCTTC. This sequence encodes CASSLRGVYNEQFF.

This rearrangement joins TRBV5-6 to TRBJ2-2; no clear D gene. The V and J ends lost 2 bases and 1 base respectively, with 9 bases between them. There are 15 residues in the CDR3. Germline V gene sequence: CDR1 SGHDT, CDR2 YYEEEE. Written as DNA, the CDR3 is TGTGCCAGCAGCTTCAGCAGACAGAACACCGGGGAGCTGTTTTTT. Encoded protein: CASSFSRQNTGELFF.

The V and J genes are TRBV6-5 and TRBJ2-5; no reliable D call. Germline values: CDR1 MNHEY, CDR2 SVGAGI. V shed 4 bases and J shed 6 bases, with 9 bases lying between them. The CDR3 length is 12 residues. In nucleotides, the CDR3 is TGTGCCAGCAGTTCCCGGCGCCAGACCCAGTACTTC. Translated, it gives CASSSRRQTQYF.

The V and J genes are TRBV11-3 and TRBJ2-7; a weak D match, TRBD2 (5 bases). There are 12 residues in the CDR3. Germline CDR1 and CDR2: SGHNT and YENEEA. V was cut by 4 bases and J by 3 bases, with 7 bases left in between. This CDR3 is CASSWAGYEQYF. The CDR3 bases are TGTGCCAGCAGCTGGGCGGGCTACGAGCAGTACTTC.

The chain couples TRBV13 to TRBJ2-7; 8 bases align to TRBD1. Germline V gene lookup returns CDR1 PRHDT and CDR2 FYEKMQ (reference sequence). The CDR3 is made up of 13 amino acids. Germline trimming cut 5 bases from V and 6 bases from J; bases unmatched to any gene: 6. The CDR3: CASSPTGAGEQYF. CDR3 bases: TGTGCCAGCAGCCCGACAGGGGCGGGCGAGCAGTACTTC.

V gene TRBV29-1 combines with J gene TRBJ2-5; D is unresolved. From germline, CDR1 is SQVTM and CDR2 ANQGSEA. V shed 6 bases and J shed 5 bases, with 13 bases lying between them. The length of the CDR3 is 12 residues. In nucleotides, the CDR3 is TGCAGCGTAGCCAGCTCTGGGGAGACCCAGTACTTC. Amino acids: CSVASSGETQYF.

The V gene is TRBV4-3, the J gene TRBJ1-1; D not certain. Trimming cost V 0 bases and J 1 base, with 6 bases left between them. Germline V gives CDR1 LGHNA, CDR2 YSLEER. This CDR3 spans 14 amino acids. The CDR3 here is CASSQDLENTEAFF. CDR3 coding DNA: TGCGCCAGCAGCCAAGATCTAGAGAACACTGAAGCTTTCTTT.

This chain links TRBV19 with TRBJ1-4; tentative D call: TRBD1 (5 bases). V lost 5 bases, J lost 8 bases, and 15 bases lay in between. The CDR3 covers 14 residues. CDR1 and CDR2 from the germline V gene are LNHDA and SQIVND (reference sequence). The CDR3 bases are TGTGCCAGTAGTCTGGGACTCCCCGCGGAAAAACTGTTTTTT. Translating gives CASSLGLPAEKLFF.

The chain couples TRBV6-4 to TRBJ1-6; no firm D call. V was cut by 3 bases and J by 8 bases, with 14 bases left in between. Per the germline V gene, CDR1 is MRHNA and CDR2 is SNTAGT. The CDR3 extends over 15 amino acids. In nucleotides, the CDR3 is TGTGCCAGCAGTGAAGTGGCAGGCGACGATTCACCCCTCCACTTT. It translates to CASSEVAGDDSPLHF.

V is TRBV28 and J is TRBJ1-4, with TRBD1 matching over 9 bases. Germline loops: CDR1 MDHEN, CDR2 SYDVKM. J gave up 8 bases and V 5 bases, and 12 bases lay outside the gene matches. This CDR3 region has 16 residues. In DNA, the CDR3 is TGTGCCAGCAGTGGCCGGGACAGGGTCGGTCGCGAAAAACTGTTTTTT. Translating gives CASSGRDRVGREKLFF.

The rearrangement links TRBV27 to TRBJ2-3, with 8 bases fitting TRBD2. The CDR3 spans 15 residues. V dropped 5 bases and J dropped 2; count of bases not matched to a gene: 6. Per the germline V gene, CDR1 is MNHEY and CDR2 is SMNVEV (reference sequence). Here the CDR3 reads CASSAGLAPTDTQYF. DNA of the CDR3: TGTGCCAGCAGTGCCGGACTAGCTCCCACAGATACGCAGTATTTT.

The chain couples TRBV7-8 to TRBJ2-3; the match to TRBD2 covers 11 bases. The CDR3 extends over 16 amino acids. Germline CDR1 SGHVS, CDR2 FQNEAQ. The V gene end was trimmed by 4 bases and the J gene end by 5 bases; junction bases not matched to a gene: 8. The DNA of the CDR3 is TGTGCCAGCAGCTCGGGTAGCGGGGGGGCAGGAGATACGCAGTATTTT. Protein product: CASSSGSGGAGDTQYF. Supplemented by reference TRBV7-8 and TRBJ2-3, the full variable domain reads GAGVSQSPRYKVAKRGQDVALRCDPISGHVSLFWYQQALGQGPEFLTYFQNEAQLDKSGLPSDRFFAERPEGSVSTLKIQRTQQEDSAVYLCASSSGSGGAGDTQYFGPGTRLTVL.

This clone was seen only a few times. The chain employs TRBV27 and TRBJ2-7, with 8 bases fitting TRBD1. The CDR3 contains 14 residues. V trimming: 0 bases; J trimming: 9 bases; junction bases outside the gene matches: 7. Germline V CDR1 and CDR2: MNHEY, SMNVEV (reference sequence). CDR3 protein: CASSLSAGGLGQYF. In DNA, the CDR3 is TGTGCCAGCAGTTTATCGGCAGGGGGCTTAGGGCAGTACTTC.

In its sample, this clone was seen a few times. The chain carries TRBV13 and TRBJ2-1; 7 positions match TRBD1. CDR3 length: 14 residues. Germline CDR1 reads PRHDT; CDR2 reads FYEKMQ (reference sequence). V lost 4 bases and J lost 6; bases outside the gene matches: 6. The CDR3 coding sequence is TGTGCCAGCAGCTCGCCGACAGGGAGCAATGAGCAGTTCTTC. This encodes CASSSPTGSNEQFF.

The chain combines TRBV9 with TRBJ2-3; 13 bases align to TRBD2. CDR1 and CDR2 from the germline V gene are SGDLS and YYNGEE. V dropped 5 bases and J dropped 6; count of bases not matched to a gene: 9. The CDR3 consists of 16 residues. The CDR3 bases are TGTGCCAGCAGACGGACTAGCGGGGGCCTTCAGGATACGCAGTATTTT. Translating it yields CASRRTSGGLQDTQYF.

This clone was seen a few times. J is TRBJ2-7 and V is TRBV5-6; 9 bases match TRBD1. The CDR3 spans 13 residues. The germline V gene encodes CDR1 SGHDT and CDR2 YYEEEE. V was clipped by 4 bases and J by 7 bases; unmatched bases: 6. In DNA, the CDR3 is TGTGCCAGCAGCCTACAGGGGGCATGGGAGCAGTACTTC. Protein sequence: CASSLQGAWEQYF.

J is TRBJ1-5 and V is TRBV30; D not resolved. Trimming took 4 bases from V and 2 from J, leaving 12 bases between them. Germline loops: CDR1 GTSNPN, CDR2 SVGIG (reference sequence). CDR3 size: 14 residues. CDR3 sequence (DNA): TGTGCCTGGACTCCGGGGTTGGGCAATCAGCCCCAGCATTTT. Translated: CAWTPGLGNQPQHF.

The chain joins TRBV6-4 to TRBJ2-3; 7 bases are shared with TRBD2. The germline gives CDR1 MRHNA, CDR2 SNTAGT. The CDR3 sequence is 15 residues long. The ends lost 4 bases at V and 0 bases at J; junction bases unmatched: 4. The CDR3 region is CASSASRGSTDTQYF. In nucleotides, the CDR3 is TGTGCCAGCAGTGCCTCGCGGGGGAGCACAGATACGCAGTATTTT.

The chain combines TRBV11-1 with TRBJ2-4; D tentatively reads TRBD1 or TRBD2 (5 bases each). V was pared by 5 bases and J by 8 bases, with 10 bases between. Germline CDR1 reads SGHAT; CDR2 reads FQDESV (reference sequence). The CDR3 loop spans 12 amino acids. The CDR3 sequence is CASSPGTDIQYF. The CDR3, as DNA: TGTGCCAGCAGCCCCGGGACGGACATTCAGTACTTC.

The CDR3 DNA sequence: TGTGCCAGTAGTGCCGGAGCTGGGGCCAATCAGCCCCAGCATTTT. Amino acids: CASSAGAGANQPQHF. This chain joins TRBV19 and TRBJ1-5; maybe TRBD1 (5 bases). The ends were cut back, 5 bases at V and 3 bases at J, with 14 bases in the middle. The CDR3 sequence is 15 residues long. Germline V gene sequence: CDR1 LNHDA, CDR2 SQIVND (reference sequence).